These 25 T cell receptor beta chains originate from one sample sequenced in a study of T cell responses to AZD1222 COVID-19 vaccine (dated by TCRdb to about 2021). Library prep was done by the immunoSEQ multiplex PCR assay. Entries here come from immuneACCESS through TCRdb and include only in-frame sequences with V and J called. Some clones fail to appear in such tables; in the studies checked, an unresolved V gene covers under half of the shortfall, and the cause of the remainder is unknown. The sample records over 45,000 clones, around 85% of which are singletons. Over 13% of the sample is held by the ten biggest clonotypes. In light of the paper, this sample's time point label describes: baseline before first vaccination. Material: peripheral blood, obtained on day 0 of AZD1222 vaccination. These receptors originate from an adult in good health.

This rearrangement joins TRBV5-1 to TRBJ2-1; 13 nucleotides match TRBD2. The CDR3 spans 17 residues. V lost 4 bases to trimming and J lost 7 bases; unmatched junction nucleotides: 11. Germline V gives CDR1 SGHRS, CDR2 YFSETQ. This chain's CDR3 is CASSRRLAGGQGNEQFF. CDR3 sequence (DNA): TGCGCCAGCAGCCGAAGACTAGCGGGGGGCCAGGGGAATGAGCAGTTCTTC.

CDR3 sequence: CASSETLTRYEQYF. The CDR3 DNA is TGCGCCAGCAGTGAGACCCTGACCCGTTACGAGCAGTACTTC. The chain uses TRBV10-2 and TRBJ2-7; D gene unclear. The CDR3 has 14 amino acids. Germline CDR1 reads WSHSY; CDR2 reads SAAADI. Trimming removed 2 bases from V and 4 bases from J, with 12 bases in between.

This clone was seen at least ten times. The rearrangement links TRBV20-1 to TRBJ1-2; maybe TRBD1 (5 bases). V lost 5 bases to trimming and J lost 7 bases, with 11 bases between them. The CDR3 is 11 amino acids. Per the germline V gene, CDR1 is DFQATT and CDR2 is SNEGSKA (reference sequence). The chain's CDR3 is CSAYSGFGYTF. For the CDR3, the DNA is TGCAGTGCTTATTCAGGGTTTGGCTACACCTTC.

The chain links TRBV28 to TRBJ2-2, with 9 bases matching TRBD2. Germline lookup yields CDR1 MDHEN and CDR2 SYDVKM. The CDR3 has 15 amino acids. V dropped 3 bases and J dropped 5; count of bases not matched to a gene: 4. The CDR3 DNA sequence: TGTGCCAGCAGTTTGGCGGGGGGGAAAACCGGGGAGCTGTTTTTT. Encoded protein: CASSLAGGKTGELFF.

This clone was seen more than once but under ten times. The chain uses TRBV29-1 and TRBJ2-1; D not resolved. Trimming shortened V by 2 bases and J by 7 bases, and 9 bases separated the two germline ends. Germline V gene data show CDR1 as SQVTM and CDR2 as ANQGSEA. The CDR3 sequence is 12 residues long. The CDR3 reads CSVEILGNEQFF. The CDR3 nucleotides read TGCAGCGTTGAAATCTTGGGGAATGAGCAGTTCTTC.

The chain's CDR3 is CASSQQGSNTEAFF. For the CDR3, the DNA is TGCGCCAGCAGCCAACAGGGGTCGAACACTGAAGCTTTCTTT. The chain links TRBV4-1 to TRBJ1-1; maybe TRBD1 (6 bases). Germline V gene lookup returns CDR1 MGHRA and CDR2 YSYEKL. Trimming removed 2 bases at V and 1 base at J, with 8 bases between. The CDR3 has 14 amino acids.

This chain connects TRBV7-3 to TRBJ2-2; possibly TRBD1 for D (5 bases). V dropped 5 bases and J dropped 0 bases, with 10 bases sitting between them. The CDR3 has 15 residues. Germline CDR1 is SGHTA and CDR2 is FQGTGA. The CDR3 reads CASSDKGSNTGELFF. CDR3 nucleotide sequence: TGTGCCAGCAGCGATAAGGGGTCGAACACCGGGGAGCTGTTTTTT.

The chain is built from TRBV4-1 and TRBJ1-3, with 11 bases identical to TRBD1. J was trimmed by 7 bases and V by 1 base; bases with no gene match: 0. Per the germline V gene, CDR1 is MGHRA and CDR2 is YSYEKL. CDR3 length equals 14 residues. CDR3 in amino acids: CASSQGDRGNTIYF. The CDR3 DNA reads TGCGCCAGCAGCCAAGGGGACAGGGGGAACACCATATATTTT.

The chain has TRBV6-5 and TRBJ1-5; a weak D match, TRBD1 (6 bases). This CDR3 contains 15 residues. Germline V gene sequence: CDR1 MNHEY, CDR2 SVGAGI. The ends were cut back, 7 bases at V and 5 bases at J, with 18 bases in the middle. The CDR3 DNA sequence: TGTGCCAGCAAAGTAGGGGGGCTTGTGGATCAGCCCCAGCATTTT. Its translation: CASKVGGLVDQPQHF.

The chain employs TRBV27 and TRBJ1-6; 7 bases are a match to TRBD1. CDR1 and CDR2 (germline): MNHEY, SMNVEV (reference sequence). The ends lost 1 base at V and 0 bases at J; junction bases unmatched: 12. This CDR3 region has 20 residues. CDR3 amino acids: CASSLFSTTGAPSYNSPLHF. The CDR3 DNA is TGTGCCAGCAGTTTATTCTCAACCACAGGGGCCCCCTCCTATAATTCACCCCTCCACTTT.

This clone was seen a single time. The rearrangement joins TRBV3-1 (or the pseudogene TRBV3-2) to TRBJ2-2; maybe TRBD2 (5 bases). V shed 0 bases and J shed 4 bases, with 9 bases lying between them. The germline V gene has CDR1 LGHDT and CDR2 YNNKEL (reference sequence). CDR3 size: 15 residues. The CDR3 is CASSQDFRGTGELFF. The CDR3, as DNA: TGTGCCAGCAGCCAAGATTTCCGGGGCACCGGGGAGCTGTTTTTT.

This chain joins TRBV7-9 and TRBJ2-5; D remains unclear. The CDR3 runs to 12 residues. From germline, CDR1 is SEHNR and CDR2 FQNEAQ (reference sequence). V was cut by 5 bases and J by 5 bases, with 9 bases left in between. CDR3 nucleotide sequence: TGTGCCAGCAGCAAGGACGGGGAGACCCAGTACTTC. Its translation is CASSKDGETQYF.

J is TRBJ1-3 and V is TRBV3-1 (or the pseudogene TRBV3-2); the D is unclear. Germline-derived CDR1 and CDR2 are LGHDT and YNNKEL (reference sequence). V was shortened by 0 bases and J by 3 bases, with 12 bases between the two germline ends. The CDR3 extends over 16 amino acids. The CDR3 reads CASSQDIGSVGNTIYF. The DNA for the CDR3 is TGTGCCAGCAGCCAAGATATAGGGTCAGTTGGAAACACCATATATTTT.

The sample holds one count of this clone. The chain couples TRBV6-6 to TRBJ1-4; D is unclear. With 4 bases removed from V and 8 bases from J, the gap between germline ends came to 11 bases. Germline CDR1 MNHNY, CDR2 SVGAGI (reference sequence). This CDR3 contains 13 residues. The CDR3 region is CASSFTYDEKLFF. CDR3 sequence (DNA): TGTGCCAGCAGTTTTACCTATGACGAAAAACTGTTTTTT.

The chain couples TRBV19 to TRBJ2-1, with D possibly matching TRBD2 (6 bases). V lost 4 bases and J lost 5, with 33 bases in between. The CDR3 sequence is 21 residues long. Germline-derived CDR1 and CDR2 are LNHDA and SQIVND (reference sequence). Here the CDR3 DNA reads TGTGCCAGTAGTACCGATAGCCCCCGGATGGTCCCGGGAGCCAGCCACAATGAGCAGTTCTTC. Translated, it gives CASSTDSPRMVPGASHNEQFF.

This chain joins TRBV19 and TRBJ2-5; a weak D match, TRBD1 (6 bases). Germline V gene data show CDR1 as LNHDA and CDR2 as SQIVND (reference sequence). V lost 7 bases to trimming and J lost 5 bases, with 14 bases between them. This CDR3 comprises 13 residues. Here the CDR3 reads CASTHRVGETQYF. CDR3 coding DNA: TGTGCCAGTACCCACAGGGTCGGGGAGACCCAGTACTTC.

This rearrangement joins TRBV5-4 to TRBJ1-1, with a tentative D call TRBD1 (6 bases). V dropped 6 bases and J dropped 4 bases, with 16 bases sitting between them. CDR1 and CDR2 (germline): SGHNT, YYREEE (reference sequence). The CDR3 extends over 14 amino acids. This chain's CDR3 is CASKWGRLGTEAFF. The CDR3 region has the DNA TGTGCCAGCAAATGGGGGCGGTTGGGCACTGAAGCTTTCTTT.

V usage is TRBV27 and J usage is TRBJ2-7; D is uncertain. The V gene lost 5 bases and the J gene lost 3 bases, with 11 bases spanning the gap. The V gene's germline CDR1 is MNHEY and CDR2 SMNVEV (reference sequence). The length of the CDR3 is 13 residues. This chain's CDR3 is CASSPSSYYEQYF. CDR3 nucleotide sequence: TGTGCCAGCAGTCCGAGCAGCTACTACGAGCAGTACTTC.

The V call is TRBV7-9, the J call TRBJ2-7; possibly TRBD2 for D (7 bases). Germline lookup yields CDR1 SEHNR and CDR2 FQNEAQ (reference sequence). Trimming cost V 2 bases and J 0 bases, with 14 bases left between them. CDR3 length equals 16 residues. DNA of the CDR3: TGTGCCAGCAGCTTACACGTAGGGGGGGCCTCCTACGAGCAGTACTTC. This translates into CASSLHVGGASYEQYF.

The chain employs TRBV24-1 and TRBJ1-1; tentatively, D is TRBD1 (5 bases). The CDR3 consists of 14 residues. V was shortened by 7 bases and J by 1 base, with 12 bases between the two germline ends. Germline V CDR1 and CDR2: KGHDR, SFDVKD. Written as DNA, the CDR3 is TGTGCCACCAGGAGGGACGGGAAGAACACTGAAGCTTTCTTT. Residues: CATRRDGKNTEAFF.

The chain couples TRBV18 to TRBJ2-1, with 9 nucleotides matching TRBD2. Germline values: CDR1 KGHSH, CDR2 LQKENI. The CDR3 loop spans 19 amino acids. V shed 3 bases and J 6 bases; nucleotides not matched to a gene: 18. Written as DNA, the CDR3 is TGTGCCAGCTCACCTATTAGCGGGGGCCCCTTCGTTTTTGGCAATGAGCAGTTCTTC. Protein sequence: CASSPISGGPFVFGNEQFF.

The chain recombines TRBV9 with TRBJ2-2; weak D call: TRBD1 (6 bases). Looked up from germline, CDR1 is SGDLS and CDR2 is YYNGEE. The CDR3 runs to 15 residues. The V and J ends lost 10 bases and 4 bases respectively, with 20 bases between them. The chain's CDR3 is CAGPKQGRGTGELFF. CDR3 in DNA: TGTGCCGGCCCAAAACAGGGAAGGGGCACCGGGGAGCTGTTTTTT.

The chain couples TRBV19 to TRBJ2-2; D unresolved. There are 15 residues in the CDR3. Trimming cost V 10 bases and J 0 bases, with 15 bases left between them. CDR1 LNHDA and CDR2 SQIVND come from the germline V gene (reference sequence). CDR3 DNA sequence: TGTGCCACCGGGCCCTTGCCCCCGAACACCGGGGAGCTGTTTTTT. Translation gives CATGPLPPNTGELFF.

V and J are TRBV27 and TRBJ2-1, with 8 bases lining up with TRBD2. This CDR3 has 15 amino acids. Germline CDR1 reads MNHEY; CDR2 reads SMNVEV (reference sequence). The ends lost 2 bases at V and 4 bases at J; junction bases unmatched: 4. CDR3 coding DNA: TGTGCCAGCAGTTTAGGCGGGGGGCGGTACAATGAGCAGTTCTTC. Its protein product is CASSLGGGRYNEQFF.

This chain connects TRBV2 to TRBJ2-5; perhaps D is TRBD1 or TRBD2 (5 bases each). Looked up from germline, CDR1 is SNHLY and CDR2 is FYNNEI. The CDR3 covers 15 residues. Trimming shortened V by 6 bases and J by 2 bases, and 16 bases separated the two germline ends. DNA of the CDR3: TGTGCCAGCAGCGAACGGGACGAACCACAAGAGACCCAGTACTTC. Amino acids: CASSERDEPQETQYF.